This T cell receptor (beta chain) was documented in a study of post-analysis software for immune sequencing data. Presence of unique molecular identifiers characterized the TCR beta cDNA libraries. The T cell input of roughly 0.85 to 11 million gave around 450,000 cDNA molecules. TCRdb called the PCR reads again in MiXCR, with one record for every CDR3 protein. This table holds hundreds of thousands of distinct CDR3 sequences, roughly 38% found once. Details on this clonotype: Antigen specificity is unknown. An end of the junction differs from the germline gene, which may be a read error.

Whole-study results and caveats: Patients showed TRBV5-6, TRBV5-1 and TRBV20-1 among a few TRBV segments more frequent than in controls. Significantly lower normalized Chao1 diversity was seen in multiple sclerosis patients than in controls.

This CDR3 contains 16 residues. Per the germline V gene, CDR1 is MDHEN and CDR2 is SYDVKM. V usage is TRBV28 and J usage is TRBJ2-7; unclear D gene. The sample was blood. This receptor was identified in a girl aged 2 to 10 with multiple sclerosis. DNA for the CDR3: TGTGCCGGCAGTTTAGATCTAGTCCCAGCCTCCTACGAGCAGTACTTC. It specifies CAGSLDLVPASYEQYF.